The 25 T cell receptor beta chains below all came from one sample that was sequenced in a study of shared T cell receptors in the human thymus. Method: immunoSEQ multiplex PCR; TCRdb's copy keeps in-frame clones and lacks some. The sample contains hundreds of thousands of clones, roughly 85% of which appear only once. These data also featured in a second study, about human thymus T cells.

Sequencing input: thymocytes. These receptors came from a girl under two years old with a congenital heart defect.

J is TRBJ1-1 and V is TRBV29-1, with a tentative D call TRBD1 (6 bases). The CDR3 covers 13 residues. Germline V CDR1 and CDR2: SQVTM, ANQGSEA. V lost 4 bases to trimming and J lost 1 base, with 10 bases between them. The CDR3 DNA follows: TGCAGCGTTGTGGGACATAGGAACACTGAAGCTTTCTTT. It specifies CSVVGHRNTEAFF. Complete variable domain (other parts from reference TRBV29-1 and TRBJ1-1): SAVISQKPSRDICQRGTSLTIQCQVDSQVTMMFWYRQQPGQSLTLIATANQGSEATYESGFVIDKFPISRPNLTFSTLTVSNMSPEDSSIYLCSVVGHRNTEAFFGQGTRLTVV.

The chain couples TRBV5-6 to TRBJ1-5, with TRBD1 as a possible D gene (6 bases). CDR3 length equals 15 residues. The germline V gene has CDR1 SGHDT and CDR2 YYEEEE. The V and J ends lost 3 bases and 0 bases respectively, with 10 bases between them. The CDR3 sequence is CASSSGHYSNQPQHF. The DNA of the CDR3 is TGTGCCAGCAGCTCGGGACATTATAGCAATCAGCCCCAGCATTTT.

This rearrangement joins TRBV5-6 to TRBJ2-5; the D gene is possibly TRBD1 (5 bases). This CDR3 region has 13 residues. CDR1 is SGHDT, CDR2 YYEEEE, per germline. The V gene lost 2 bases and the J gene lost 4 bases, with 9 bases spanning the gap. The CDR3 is CASSFTGLETQYF. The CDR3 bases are TGTGCCAGCAGCTTTACAGGTTTAGAGACCCAGTACTTC. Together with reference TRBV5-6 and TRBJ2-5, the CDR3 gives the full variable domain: DAGVTQSPTHLIKTRGQQVTLRCSPKSGHDTVSWYQQALGQGPQFIFQYYEEEERQRGNFPDRFSGHQFPNYSSELNVNALLLGDSALYLCASSFTGLETQYFGPGTRLLVL.

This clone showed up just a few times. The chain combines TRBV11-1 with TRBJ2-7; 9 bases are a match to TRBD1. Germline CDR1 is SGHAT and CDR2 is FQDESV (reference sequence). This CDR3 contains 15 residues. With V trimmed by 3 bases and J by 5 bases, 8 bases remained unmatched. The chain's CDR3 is CASSLEDRGCDEQYF. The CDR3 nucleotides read TGTGCCAGCAGCTTGGAGGACAGGGGTTGCGACGAGCAGTACTTC.

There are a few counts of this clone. The CDR3 region is CASSSPRESNQPQHF. CDR3 in DNA: TGTGCCAGCAGTTCCCCGCGCGAAAGCAATCAGCCCCAGCATTTT. The rearrangement links TRBV6-5 to TRBJ1-5, with D unresolved. Germline CDR1 is MNHEY and CDR2 is SVGAGI. Trimming took 4 bases from V and 1 from J, leaving 11 bases between them. This CDR3 spans 15 amino acids.

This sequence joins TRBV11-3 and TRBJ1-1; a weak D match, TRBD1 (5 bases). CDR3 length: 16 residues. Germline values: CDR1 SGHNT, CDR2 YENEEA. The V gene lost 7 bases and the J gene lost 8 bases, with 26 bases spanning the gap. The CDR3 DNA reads TGTGCCAGCACTCCCCTTAACCAGGGATCCCATAGAGAAGCTTTCTTT. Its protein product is CASTPLNQGSHREAFF.

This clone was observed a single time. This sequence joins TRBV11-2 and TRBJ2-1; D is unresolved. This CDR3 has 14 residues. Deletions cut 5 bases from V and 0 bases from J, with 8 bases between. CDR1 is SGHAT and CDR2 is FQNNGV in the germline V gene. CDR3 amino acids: CASSLPRSYNEQFF. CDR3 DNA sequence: TGTGCCAGCAGCCTTCCCCGCTCCTACAATGAGCAGTTCTTC.

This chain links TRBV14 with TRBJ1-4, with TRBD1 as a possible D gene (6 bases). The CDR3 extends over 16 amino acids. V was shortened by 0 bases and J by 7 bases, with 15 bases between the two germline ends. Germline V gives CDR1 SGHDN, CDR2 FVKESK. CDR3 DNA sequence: TGTGCCAGCAGCCAAGATAAAACAGGGAGAGGTGAAAAACTGTTTTTT. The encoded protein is CASSQDKTGRGEKLFF.

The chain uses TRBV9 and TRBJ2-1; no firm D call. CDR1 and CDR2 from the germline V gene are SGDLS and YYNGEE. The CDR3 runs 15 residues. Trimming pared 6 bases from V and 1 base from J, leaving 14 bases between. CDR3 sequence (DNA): TGTGCCAGCACCCCAGAGGCCACTTCCTACAATGAGCAGTTCTTC. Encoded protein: CASTPEATSYNEQFF.

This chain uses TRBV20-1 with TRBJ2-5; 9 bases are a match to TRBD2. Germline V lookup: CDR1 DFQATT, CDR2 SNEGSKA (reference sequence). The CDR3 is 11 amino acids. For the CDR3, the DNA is TGCAGAGCCGGGACTAGCAAGACCCAGTACTTC. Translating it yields CRAGTSKTQYF.

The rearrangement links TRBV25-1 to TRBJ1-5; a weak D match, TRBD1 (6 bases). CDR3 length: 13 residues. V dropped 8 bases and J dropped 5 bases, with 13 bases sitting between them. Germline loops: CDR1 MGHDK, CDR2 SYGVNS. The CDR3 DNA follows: TGTGCCAGCGGTACAGGGACCGATCAGCCCCAGCATTTT. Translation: CASGTGTDQPQHF.

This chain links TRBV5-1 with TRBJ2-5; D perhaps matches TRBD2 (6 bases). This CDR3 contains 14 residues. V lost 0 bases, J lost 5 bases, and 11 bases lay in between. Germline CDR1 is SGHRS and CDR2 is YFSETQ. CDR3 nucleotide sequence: TGCGCCAGCAGCTTGGGCGGGGAACGGGAGACCCAGTACTTC. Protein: CASSLGGERETQYF.

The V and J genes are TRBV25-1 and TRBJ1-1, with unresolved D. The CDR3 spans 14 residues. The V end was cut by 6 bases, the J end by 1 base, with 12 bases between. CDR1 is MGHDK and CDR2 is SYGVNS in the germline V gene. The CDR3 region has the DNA TGTGCCAGCAGCATCACAGAGAAGAACACTGAAGCTTTCTTT. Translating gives CASSITEKNTEAFF.

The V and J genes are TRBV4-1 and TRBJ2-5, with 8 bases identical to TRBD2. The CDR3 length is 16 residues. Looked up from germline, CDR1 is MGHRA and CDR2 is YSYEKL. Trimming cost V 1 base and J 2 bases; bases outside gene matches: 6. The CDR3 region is CASSQGKAGGQETQYF. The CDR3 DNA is TGCGCCAGCAGCCAAGGGAAGGCGGGGGGACAAGAGACCCAGTACTTC.

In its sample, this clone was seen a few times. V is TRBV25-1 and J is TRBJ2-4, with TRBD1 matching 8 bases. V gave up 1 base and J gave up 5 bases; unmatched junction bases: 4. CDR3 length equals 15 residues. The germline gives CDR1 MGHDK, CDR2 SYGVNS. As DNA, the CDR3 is TGTGCCAGCAGTGAATTGGCCAGGGGGCAAAACATTCAGTACTTC. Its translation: CASSELARGQNIQYF.

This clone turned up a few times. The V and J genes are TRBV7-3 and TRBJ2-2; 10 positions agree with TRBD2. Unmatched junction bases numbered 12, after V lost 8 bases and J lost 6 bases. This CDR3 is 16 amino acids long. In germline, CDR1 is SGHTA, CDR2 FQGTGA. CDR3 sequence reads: CASGSGGAMKPGELFF. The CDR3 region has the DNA TGTGCCAGCGGGAGCGGGGGGGCCATGAAACCCGGGGAGCTGTTTTTT.

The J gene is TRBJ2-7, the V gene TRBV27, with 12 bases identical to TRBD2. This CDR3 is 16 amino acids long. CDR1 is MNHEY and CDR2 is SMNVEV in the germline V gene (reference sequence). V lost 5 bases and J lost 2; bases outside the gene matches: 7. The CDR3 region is CASSPGLAGPAYEQYF. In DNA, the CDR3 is TGTGCCAGCAGTCCCGGACTAGCGGGGCCCGCCTACGAGCAGTACTTC.

The CDR3 sequence is CASSVPGTSANTQYF. The CDR3 DNA reads TGTGCCAGCTCCGTTCCCGGGACTAGTGCGAATACGCAGTATTTT. The J gene is TRBJ2-3, the V gene TRBV25-1; 8 bases are a match to TRBD2. The CDR3 covers 15 residues. Germline CDR1 is MGHDK and CDR2 is SYGVNS. V lost 8 bases, J lost 7 bases, and 14 bases stayed unmatched.

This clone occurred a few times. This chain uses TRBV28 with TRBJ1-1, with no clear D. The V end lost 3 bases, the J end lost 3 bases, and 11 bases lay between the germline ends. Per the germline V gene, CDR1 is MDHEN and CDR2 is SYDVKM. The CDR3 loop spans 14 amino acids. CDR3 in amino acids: CASSFDGDDTEAFF. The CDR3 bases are TGTGCCAGCAGTTTTGACGGGGATGACACTGAAGCTTTCTTT. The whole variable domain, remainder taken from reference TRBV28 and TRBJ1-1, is DVKVTQSSRYLVKRTGEKVFLECVQDMDHENMFWYRQDPGLGLRLIYFSYDVKMKEKGDIPEGYSVSREKKERFSLILESASTNQTSMYLCASSFDGDDTEAFFGQGTRLTVV.

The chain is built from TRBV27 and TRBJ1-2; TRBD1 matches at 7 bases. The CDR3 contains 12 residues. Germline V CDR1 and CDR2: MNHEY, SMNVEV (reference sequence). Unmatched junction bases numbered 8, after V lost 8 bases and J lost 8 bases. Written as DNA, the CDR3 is TGTGCCAGCGCGGGGCAGGGGGAAGGCTACACCTTC. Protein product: CASAGQGEGYTF.

DNA of the CDR3: TGCGCCAGCAGCCATCACCCGGAGTTGTTGAAGGAAAAACTGTTTTTT. Protein: CASSHHPELLKEKLFF. This sequence joins TRBV4-1 and TRBJ1-4; D gene uncertain. V was clipped by 3 bases and J by 8 bases, with 19 bases between them. CDR3 size: 16 residues. CDR1 and CDR2 from the germline V gene are MGHRA and YSYEKL.

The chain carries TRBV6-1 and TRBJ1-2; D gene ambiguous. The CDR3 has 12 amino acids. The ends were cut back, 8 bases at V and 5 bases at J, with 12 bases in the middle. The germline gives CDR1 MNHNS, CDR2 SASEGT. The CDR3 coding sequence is TGTGCCAGCTCCGTTGCGGCATATGGCTACACCTTC. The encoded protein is CASSVAAYGYTF.

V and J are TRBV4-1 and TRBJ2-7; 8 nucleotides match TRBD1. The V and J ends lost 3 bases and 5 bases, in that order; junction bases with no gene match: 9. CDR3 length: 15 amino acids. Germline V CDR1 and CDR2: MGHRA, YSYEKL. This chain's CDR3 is CASSHDDRGSDEQYF. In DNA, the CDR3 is TGCGCCAGCAGCCACGACGACAGGGGTAGCGACGAGCAGTACTTC.

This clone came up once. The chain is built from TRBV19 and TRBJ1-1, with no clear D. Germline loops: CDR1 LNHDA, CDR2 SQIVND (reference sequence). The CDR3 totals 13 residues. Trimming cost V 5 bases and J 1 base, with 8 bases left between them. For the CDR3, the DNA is TGTGCCAGTAGTCGGAGGAAGAACACTGAAGCTTTCTTT. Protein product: CASSRRKNTEAFF.

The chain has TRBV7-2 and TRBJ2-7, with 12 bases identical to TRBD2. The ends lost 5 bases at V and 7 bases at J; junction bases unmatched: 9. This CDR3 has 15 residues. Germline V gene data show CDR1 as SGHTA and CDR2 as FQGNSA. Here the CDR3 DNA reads TGTGCCAGCAGCAGAACCCCTAGCGGGGGGGGTGAGCAGTACTTC. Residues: CASSRTPSGGGEQYF.